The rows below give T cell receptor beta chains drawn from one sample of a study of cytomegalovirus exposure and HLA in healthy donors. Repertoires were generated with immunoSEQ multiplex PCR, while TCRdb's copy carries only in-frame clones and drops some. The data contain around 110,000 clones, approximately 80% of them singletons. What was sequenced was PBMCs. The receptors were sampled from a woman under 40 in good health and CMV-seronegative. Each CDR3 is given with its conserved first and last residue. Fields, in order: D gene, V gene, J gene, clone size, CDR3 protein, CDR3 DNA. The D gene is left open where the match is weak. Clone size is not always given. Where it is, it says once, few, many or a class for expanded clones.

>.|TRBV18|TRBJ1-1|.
CASSAGARNTEAFF
TGTGCCAGCTCAGCGGGGGCAAGGAACACTGAAGCTTTCTTT
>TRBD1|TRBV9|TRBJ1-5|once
CASSVAGQAYQPQHF
TGTGCCAGCAGCGTAGCTGGACAGGCATATCAGCCCCAGCATTTT
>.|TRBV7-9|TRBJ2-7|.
CSSSSLKGTYEQYF
TGTTCCAGCAGCTCCTTAAAGGGGACCTACGAGCAGTACTTC
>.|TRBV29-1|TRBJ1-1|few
CSVEGATGEITEAFF
TGCAGCGTTGAAGGGGCCACAGGTGAAATCACTGAAGCTTTCTTT
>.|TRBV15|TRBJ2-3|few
CATARGSTDTQYF
TGTGCCACCGCACGTGGCTCCACAGATACGCAGTATTTT
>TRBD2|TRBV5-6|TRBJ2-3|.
CASSLVASGTDTQYF
TGTGCCAGCAGCTTGGTGGCTAGCGGAACAGATACGCAGTATTTT
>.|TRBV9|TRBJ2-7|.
CASSVGPPGYEQYF
TGTGCCAGCAGCGTAGGGCCCCCGGGGTACGAGCAGTACTTC
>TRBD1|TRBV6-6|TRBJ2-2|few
CASSYSKGASTGELFF
TGTGCCAGCAGTTACTCGAAGGGGGCGAGCACCGGGGAGCTGTTTTTT
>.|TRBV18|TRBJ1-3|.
CASSPTGSSSSGNTIYF
TGTGCCAGCTCACCTACAGGGTCCAGCTCCTCTGGAAACACCATATATTTT
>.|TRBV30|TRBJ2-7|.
CAWSQGFYEQYF
TGTGCCTGGTCTCAGGGGTTCTACGAGCAGTACTTC
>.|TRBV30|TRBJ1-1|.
CAWSADRNTEAFF
TGTGCCTGGAGTGCGGACAGGAACACTGAAGCTTTCTTT
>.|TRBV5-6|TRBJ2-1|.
CASSLAGLKRDNEQFF
TGTGCCAGCAGCTTGGCGGGACTGAAAAGAGACAATGAGCAGTTCTTC
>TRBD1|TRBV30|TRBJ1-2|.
CAWSRGQGMAYGYTF
TGTGCCTGGAGTCGGGGACAGGGTATGGCGTATGGCTACACCTTC
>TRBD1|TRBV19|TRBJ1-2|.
CASSIAPGQGYGYTF
TGTGCCAGTAGTATAGCCCCGGGACAGGGCTATGGCTACACCTTC
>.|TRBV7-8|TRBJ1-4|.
CASSLPAGATNEKLFF
TGTGCCAGCAGCTTACCGGCGGGTGCAACTAATGAAAAACTGTTTTTT
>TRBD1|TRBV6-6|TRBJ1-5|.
CAIGTGQGSNQPQHF
TGTGCCATAGGAACTGGACAGGGGAGCAATCAGCCCCAGCATTTT
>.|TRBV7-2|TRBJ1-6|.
CASRQRTADNSPLHF
TGTGCCAGCAGACAGCGGACAGCAGATAATTCACCCCTCCACTTT
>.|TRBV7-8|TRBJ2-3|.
CASSLLISTDTQYF
TGTGCCAGCAGCCTACTTATTAGCACAGATACGCAGTATTTT
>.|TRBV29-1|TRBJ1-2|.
CSVGGGKGGYTF
TGCAGCGTGGGGGGGGGCAAGGGAGGCTACACCTTC
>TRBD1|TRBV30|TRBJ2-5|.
CAWDRGYQETQYF
TGTGCCTGGGACAGGGGCTACCAAGAGACCCAGTACTTC
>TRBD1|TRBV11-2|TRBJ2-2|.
CASSLWGRDRGTGELFF
TGTGCCAGCAGCTTATGGGGGAGGGACAGGGGGACCGGGGAGCTGTTTTTT
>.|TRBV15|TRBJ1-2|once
CATSVPLGHGYGYTF
TGTGCCACCAGCGTTCCGCTGGGGCATGGCTATGGCTACACCTTC
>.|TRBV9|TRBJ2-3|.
CASSSSSTDTQYF
TGTGCCAGCAGCTCCTCCAGCACAGATACGCAGTATTTT
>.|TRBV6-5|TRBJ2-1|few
CASSSGTISYNEQFF
TGTGCCAGCAGTTCGGGAACGATCTCCTACAATGAGCAGTTCTTC
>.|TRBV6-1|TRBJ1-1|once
CASSRAGTYKTEAFF
TGTGCCAGCAGTAGGGCTGGGACATATAAAACTGAAGCTTTCTTT
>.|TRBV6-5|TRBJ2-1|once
CASSYSGASSYNEQFF
TGTGCCAGCAGTTACTCGGGGGCGAGCTCCTACAATGAGCAGTTCTTC
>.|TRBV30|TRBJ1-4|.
CAWSVMTTANEKLFF
TGTGCCTGGAGTGTAATGACGACAGCTAATGAAAAACTGTTTTTT
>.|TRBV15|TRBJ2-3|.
CASRDVGTDTQYF
TGTGCCTCGCGGGATGTGGGCACAGATACGCAGTATTTT
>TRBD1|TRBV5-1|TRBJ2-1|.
CASSLAGQGAIF
TGCGCCAGCAGCTTGGCCGGACAGGGGGCGATCTTC
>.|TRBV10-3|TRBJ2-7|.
CAISESSLGPYEQYF
TGTGCCATCAGTGAGTCGAGCCTGGGCCCCTACGAGCAGTACTTC
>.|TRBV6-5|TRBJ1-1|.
CASKVGAAEAFF
TGTGCCAGCAAAGTGGGGGCCGCTGAAGCTTTCTTT
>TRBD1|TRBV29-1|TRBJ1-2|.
CSVDGDRVAGYTF
TGCAGCGTTGATGGGGACAGGGTAGCTGGCTACACCTTC
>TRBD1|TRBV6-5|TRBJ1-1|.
CASSYSVQGATEAFF
TGTGCCAGCAGTTACTCGGTACAGGGGGCCACTGAAGCTTTCTTT
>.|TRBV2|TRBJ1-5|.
CASSDRFNQPQHF
TGTGCCAGCAGCGACAGGTTCAATCAGCCCCAGCATTTT
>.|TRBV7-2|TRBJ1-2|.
CASSLLQGANYGYTF
TGTGCCAGCAGCTTATTACAGGGTGCCAACTATGGCTACACCTTC
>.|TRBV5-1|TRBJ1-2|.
CASSLGPSAGNYGYPF
TGCGCCAGCAGCTTAGGACCCTCTGCGGGGAACTATGGCTACCCCTTC
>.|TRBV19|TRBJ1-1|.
CASSISHGGHTEAFF
TGTGCCAGTAGTATATCACACGGGGGGCACACTGAAGCTTTCTTT
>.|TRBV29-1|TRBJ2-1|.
CSAQGVNEQFF
TGCAGCGCCCAGGGTGTCAATGAGCAGTTCTTC
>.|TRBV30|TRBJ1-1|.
CAWDKNTEAFF
TGTGCTTGGGACAAGAACACTGAAGCTTTCTTT
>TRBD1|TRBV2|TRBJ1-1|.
CASSEMGQQNTEAFF
TGTGCCAGCAGTGAAATGGGACAGCAGAACACTGAAGCTTTCTTT
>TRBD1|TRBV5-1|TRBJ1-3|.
CASSLGDRGDTIYF
TGCGCCAGCAGCTTGGGTGACAGGGGAGACACCATATATTTT
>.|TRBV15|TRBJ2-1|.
CATSRLPYGGDNEQFF
TGTGCCACCAGCAGACTGCCCTATGGAGGAGACAATGAGCAGTTCTTC
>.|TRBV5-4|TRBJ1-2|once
CASSWEDSYGYTF
TGTGCCAGCAGCTGGGAGGATTCCTATGGCTACACCTTC
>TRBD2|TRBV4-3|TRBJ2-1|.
CASSQGSGGVNEQFF
TGCGCCAGCAGCCAAGGTAGCGGGGGTGTCAATGAGCAGTTCTTC
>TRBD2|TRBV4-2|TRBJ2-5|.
CASSQDGASGGLGTQYF
TGTGCCAGCAGCCAAGATGGGGCTAGCGGGGGTCTGGGGACCCAGTACTTC
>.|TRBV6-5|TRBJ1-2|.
CAVRAGYGYTF
TGTGCCGTCAGGGCAGGGTATGGCTACACCTTC
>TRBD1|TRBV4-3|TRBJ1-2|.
CASSLETDRETPYGYTF
TGCGCCAGCAGCCTAGAAACAGACAGGGAAACTCCCTATGGCTACACCTTC
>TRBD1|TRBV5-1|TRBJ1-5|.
CASSSGQGRGQPQHF
TGCGCCAGCAGCTCCGGACAGGGGAGGGGTCAGCCCCAGCATTTT
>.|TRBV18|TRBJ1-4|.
CASSDIDEKLFF
TGTGCCAGCTCGGACATAGATGAAAAACTGTTTTTT
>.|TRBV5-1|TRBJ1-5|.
CASSEGSGGPQHF
TGCGCCAGCAGCGAAGGGTCCGGGGGGCCCCAGCATTTT
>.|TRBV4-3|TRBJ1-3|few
CASSPQFGSGNTIYF
TGCGCCAGCAGCCCCCAGTTTGGCTCTGGAAACACCATATATTTT
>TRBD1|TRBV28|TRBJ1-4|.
CASSLWSGGEKLFF
TGTGCCAGCAGTTTATGGTCAGGGGGAGAAAAACTGTTTTTT
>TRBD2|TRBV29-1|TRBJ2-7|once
CSVARGDISGRGFYEQYF
TGCAGCGTCGCTCGCGGTGACATTAGCGGGAGAGGTTTCTACGAGCAGTACTTC